The 24 T cell receptor beta chains in this list originate from one sample, sequenced in a study of cytomegalovirus exposure and HLA in healthy donors. This PCR relied on a set of 60 Vbeta primers and 13 Jbeta primers. Generated by immunoSEQ multiplex PCR, the TCRdb table keeps only in-frame clones and is missing some. The top ten clones hold over 5% of a sample with roughly 240,000 clones, about 81% of them seen once. The material sequenced was PBMCs. All receptors come from a woman aged 40 to 50 in good health and CMV-seropositive.

Worth noting for this clone: One junction end does not reproduce the germline sequence, and a read error may be involved. The chain couples TRBV7-7 to TRBJ1-5; TRBD1 matches at 8 bases. The CDR3 is 14 amino acids. Germline-derived CDR1 and CDR2 are SSHAT and FNYEAQ (reference sequence). CDR3 sequence: CASSFRQGWEPQHF. As DNA, the CDR3 is TGTGCTAGCAGTTTTCGACAGGGGTGGGAGCCCCAGCATTTT.

The chain uses TRBV4-3 and TRBJ2-7; tentative D call: TRBD1 (5 bases). Trimming stripped 0 bases from V and 0 bases from J, with 9 bases between. The CDR3 runs 15 residues. Per the germline V gene, CDR1 is LGHNA and CDR2 is YSLEER. In DNA, the CDR3 is TGCGCCAGCAGCCAAGACAGGGTACGCTCCTACGAGCAGTACTTC. It encodes CASSQDRVRSYEQYF.

This clone was seen more than once but under ten times. CDR3 residues: CASSIASGWYF. The DNA for the CDR3 is TGTGCCAGCAGTATAGCTAGCGGGTGGTACTTC. The V gene is TRBV28, the J gene TRBJ2-4; 8 positions match TRBD2. Germline loops: CDR1 MDHEN, CDR2 SYDVKM. Unmatched junction bases numbered 6, after V lost 5 bases and J lost 15 bases. The CDR3 runs 11 residues.

The J gene is TRBJ2-1, the V gene TRBV7-6; TRBD2 agrees at 10 bases. With 3 bases clipped from V and 9 bases from J, the junction kept 2 bases outside the gene matches. This CDR3 has 13 residues. The germline CDR1 and CDR2 sequences are SGHVS and FNYEAQ. CDR3 loop: CASSLSGRGEQFF. CDR3 nucleotides: TGTGCCAGCAGCTTGAGCGGGAGGGGTGAGCAGTTCTTC.

J is TRBJ1-4 and V is TRBV5-4; a possible D gene is TRBD1 (6 bases). The germline V gene encodes CDR1 SGHNT and CDR2 YYREEE (reference sequence). The CDR3 has 15 residues. V lost 2 bases and J 2 bases, leaving 10 bases between the germline ends. The CDR3: CASSLQGTTNEKLFF. Here the CDR3 DNA reads TGTGCCAGCAGCTTACAGGGTACCACTAATGAAAAACTGTTTTTT.

This clone appeared a single time. The V and J genes are TRBV15 and TRBJ1-1; TRBD1 is a possible D gene (6 bases). There are 15 residues in the CDR3. V lost 5 bases, J lost 1 base, and 14 bases lay in between. Per germline, CDR1 LNHNV and CDR2 YYDKDF (reference sequence). CDR3 amino acids: CATSGPGAANTEAFF. The CDR3 DNA reads TGTGCCACCAGCGGCCCAGGGGCCGCGAACACTGAAGCTTTCTTT. Complete variable domain (other parts from reference TRBV15 and TRBJ1-1): DAMVIQNPRYQVTQFGKPVTLSCSQTLNHNVMYWYQQKSSQAPKLLFHYYDKDFNNEADTPDNFQSRRPNTSFCFLDIRSPGLGDTAMYLCATSGPGAANTEAFFGQGTRLTVV.

The rearrangement joins TRBV7-9 to TRBJ2-7, with a possible D match to TRBD2 (6 bases). V was pared by 2 bases and J by 2 bases, with 10 bases between. The CDR3 runs to 14 residues. Germline-derived CDR1 and CDR2 are SEHNR and FQNEAQ (reference sequence). For the CDR3, the DNA is TGTGCCAGCAGCTTAACTGGCGGGGCCTACGAGCAGTACTTC. As protein: CASSLTGGAYEQYF. Based on the CDR3 plus reference TRBV7-9 and TRBJ2-7, the full variable domain is DTGVSQNPRHKITKRGQNVTFRCDPISEHNRLYWYRQTLGQGPEFLTYFQNEAQLEKSRLLSDRFSAERPKGSFSTLEIQRTEQGDSAMYLCASSLTGGAYEQYFGPGTRLTVT.

Concerning this clone: The same CDR3 arises from other DNA sequences in this sample as well. CDR3 sequence (DNA): TGCGCCAGCAGCCGCGACAGGGGGACCGGGGAGCTGTTTTTT. Amino acids: CASSRDRGTGELFF. This chain uses TRBV4-1 with TRBJ2-2; TRBD1 agrees at 9 bases. The CDR3 length is 14 residues. CDR1 is MGHRA and CDR2 is YSYEKL in the germline V gene. The J segment lost 5 bases and the V segment lost 4 bases, leaving 2 bases of the junction unmatched.

The chain uses TRBV5-1 and TRBJ2-7; TRBD1 matches 9 bases. The V gene end was trimmed by 0 bases and the J gene end by 6 bases; junction bases not matched to a gene: 4. CDR1 and CDR2 (germline): SGHRS, YFSETQ. This CDR3 spans 14 amino acids. The chain's CDR3 is CASSLGGTGSEQYF. The CDR3 DNA sequence: TGCGCCAGCAGCTTGGGTGGGACAGGGAGCGAGCAGTACTTC.

This clone has just one count. V usage is TRBV7-9 and J usage is TRBJ2-1; 10 bases fit TRBD2. J lost 5 bases, V lost 5 bases, and 6 bases had no gene match. This CDR3 contains 15 residues. The germline CDR1 and CDR2 sequences are SEHNR and FQNEAQ (reference sequence). The CDR3 DNA reads TGTGCCAGCAGCGCTCAACTAGCGGGGCACAATGAGCAGTTCTTC. Amino acid sequence: CASSAQLAGHNEQFF.

This chain links TRBV4-1 with TRBJ2-1, with 7 bases lining up with TRBD2. This CDR3 region has 16 residues. Trimming cost V 1 base and J 2 bases; bases outside gene matches: 5. Germline lookup yields CDR1 MGHRA and CDR2 YSYEKL. CDR3 protein: CASSQGGRGAYNEQFF. Written as DNA, the CDR3 is TGCGCCAGCAGCCAAGGCGGGAGAGGGGCCTACAATGAGCAGTTCTTC.

The chain links TRBV28 to TRBJ2-3; D might be TRBD2 (7 bases). The germline V gene has CDR1 MDHEN and CDR2 SYDVKM. V lost 1 base to trimming and J lost 3 bases, with 14 bases between them. The CDR3 has 16 residues. CDR3 sequence: CASSLSWGGRTDTQYF. CDR3 bases: TGTGCCAGCAGTTTATCGTGGGGGGGCAGGACAGATACGCAGTATTTT.

V is TRBV15 and J is TRBJ2-2, with 7 nucleotides matching TRBD1. The CDR3 is made up of 17 amino acids. The J segment lost 2 bases and the V segment lost 0 bases, leaving 6 bases of the junction unmatched. In germline, CDR1 is LNHNV, CDR2 YYDKDF (reference sequence). The CDR3 DNA reads TGTGCCACCAGCAGAGATTTGACAGGGCGAAACACCGGGGAGCTGTTTTTT. Translated, it gives CATSRDLTGRNTGELFF.

The V call is TRBV29-1, the J call TRBJ2-2, with 13 bases identical to TRBD2. V trimming: 6 bases; J trimming: 7 bases; junction bases outside the gene matches: 2. The CDR3 is 13 residues long. Germline loops: CDR1 SQVTM, CDR2 ANQGSEA. Here the CDR3 reads CSVRTSGSGELFF. CDR3 coding DNA: TGCAGCGTCAGGACTAGCGGGAGCGGGGAGCTGTTTTTT.

This clone was observed a handful of times. The rearrangement joins TRBV6-5 to TRBJ1-1; maybe TRBD1 (5 bases). The CDR3 totals 15 residues. Germline loops: CDR1 MNHEY, CDR2 SVGAGI. V lost 0 bases and J 3 bases, leaving 11 bases between the germline ends. This CDR3 is CASSYSEGVHTEAFF. The DNA for the CDR3 is TGTGCCAGCAGTTACTCGGAAGGGGTACACACTGAAGCTTTCTTT.

This clone was picked up a small number of times. CDR3 nucleotide sequence: TGTGCCATCGGAATCACGGGAGGACGATACGAGCAGTACTTC. Translating it yields CAIGITGGRYEQYF. J is TRBJ2-7 and V is TRBV10-3; 7 positions agree with TRBD2. Per germline, CDR1 ENHRY and CDR2 SYGVKD. The CDR3 extends over 14 amino acids. Trimming at V came to 8 bases and at J to 4 bases, leaving 11 bases not matched to a gene.

This sequence joins TRBV11-2 and TRBJ1-2; 10 nucleotides line up with TRBD1. V was pared by 1 base and J by 10 bases, with 3 bases of the junction left unmatched. The germline CDR1 and CDR2 sequences are SGHAT and FQNNGV. The CDR3 runs to 13 residues. CDR3 sequence (DNA): TGTGCCAGCAGCTTAGGGACAGGGGGAAACTACACCTTC. Translated, it gives CASSLGTGGNYTF.

The chain couples TRBV6-5 to TRBJ1-2, with D tentatively TRBD1 (6 bases). The V gene lost 5 bases and the J gene lost 4 bases, with 14 bases spanning the gap. The germline gives CDR1 MNHEY, CDR2 SVGAGI. This CDR3 has 14 residues. CDR3 amino acids: CASSRTGSSYGYTF. DNA for the CDR3: TGTGCCAGCAGTCGTACAGGGAGCTCCTATGGCTACACCTTC.

This CDR3 is CASSFPQGKLFF. DNA for the CDR3: TGTGCCAGCAGCTTCCCCCAGGGAAAACTGTTTTTT. The rearrangement uses TRBV5-6 and TRBJ1-4, with D perhaps TRBD1 (5 bases). V gave up 2 bases and J gave up 10 bases, with 9 bases separating them. Germline loops: CDR1 SGHDT, CDR2 YYEEEE. The CDR3 length is 12 residues.

DNA of the CDR3: TGTGCCAGCAGCTTAAGTACAGGTACCTACGAGCAGTACTTC. Protein sequence: CASSLSTGTYEQYF. The chain is built from TRBV7-2 and TRBJ2-7, with D perhaps matching TRBD1 (5 bases). Trimming stripped 2 bases from V and 2 bases from J, with 10 bases between. Germline CDR1 and CDR2: SGHTA and FQGNSA. CDR3 length: 14 amino acids. Filled out from reference TRBV7-2 and TRBJ2-7, the complete variable domain reads GAGVSQSPSNKVTEKGKDVELRCDPISGHTALYWYRQSLGQGLEFLIYFQGNSAPDKSGLPSDRFSAERTGGSVSTLTIQRTQQEDSAVYLCASSLSTGTYEQYFGPGTRLTVT.

Notes on this clone: Germline and junction disagree at one end, which may indicate a read error. The J gene is TRBJ2-3, the V gene TRBV7-9, with D maybe TRBD1 (6 bases). CDR1 and CDR2 from the germline V gene are SEHNR and FQNEAQ (reference sequence). The CDR3 consists of 12 residues. CDR3 coding DNA: TGTTCCAGCAGCTCGGACAGCTATACGCAGTATTTT. Protein product: CSSSSDSYTQYF.

The genes are TRBV4-3 and TRBJ2-1, with D possibly matching TRBD1 (5 bases). CDR1 and CDR2 from the germline V gene are LGHNA and YSLEER. The CDR3 extends over 18 amino acids. V gave up 3 bases and J gave up 11 bases, with 29 bases separating them. The CDR3 sequence: CASSQVQKGFGPYIQQFF. The CDR3 region has the DNA TGCGCCAGCAGCCAGGTACAGAAGGGGTTCGGTCCCTATATTCAGCAGTTCTTC.

This chain uses TRBV6-5 with TRBJ1-5; a weak D match, TRBD1 (5 bases). The ends were cut back, 5 bases at V and 0 bases at J, with 11 bases in the middle. The germline gives CDR1 MNHEY, CDR2 SVGAGI. The CDR3 sequence is 15 residues long. CDR3 protein: CASSMQGYSNQPQHF. The CDR3 nucleotides are TGTGCCAGCAGTATGCAGGGTTATAGCAATCAGCCCCAGCATTTT.

V is TRBV4-3 and J is TRBJ1-1; 7 bases are a match to TRBD1. The CDR3 has 14 amino acids. Germline CDR1 and CDR2: LGHNA and YSLEER. The junction had 8 bases not matched to a gene; V was cut back by 4 bases and J by 6 bases. CDR3 sequence (DNA): TGCGCCAGCAGCCCCCAACAGGGGTGGGCTGAAGCTTTCTTT. Translated: CASSPQQGWAEAFF.